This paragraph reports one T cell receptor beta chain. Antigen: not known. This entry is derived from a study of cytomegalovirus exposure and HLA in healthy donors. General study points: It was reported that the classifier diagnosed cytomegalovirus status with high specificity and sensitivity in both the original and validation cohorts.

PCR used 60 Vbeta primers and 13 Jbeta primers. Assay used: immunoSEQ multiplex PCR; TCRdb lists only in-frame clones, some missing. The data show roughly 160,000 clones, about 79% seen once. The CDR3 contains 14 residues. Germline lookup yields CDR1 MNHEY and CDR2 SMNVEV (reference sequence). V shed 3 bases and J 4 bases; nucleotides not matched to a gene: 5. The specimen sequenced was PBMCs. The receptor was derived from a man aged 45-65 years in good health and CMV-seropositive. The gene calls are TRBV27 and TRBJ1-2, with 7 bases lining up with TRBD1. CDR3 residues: CASSFDRASYGYTF. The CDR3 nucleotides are TGTGCCAGCAGTTTTGACAGGGCGAGCTATGGCTACACCTTC.